The clone carrying this T cell receptor beta chain was seen only once. This entry comes from a study of blood T cell repertoires in COVID-19. About the study: Nucleic acid was either cDNA or gDNA, and it came from T cells, B-cell-depleted T cells, or PBMCs.

Per the original methods: Nucleated cell counts were estimated from reference gene primer amplification. Generated by immunoSEQ multiplex PCR, the TCRdb table keeps only in-frame clones and is missing some. That table furnishes V, J and clone size, whereas the DNA furnished D and trimming. Among over 110,000 clones listed, 80% to 90% were seen once. Trimming removed 7 bases from V and 4 bases from J, with 13 bases in between. The CDR3 spans 13 residues. The V gene's germline CDR1 is LNHDA and CDR2 SQIVND (reference sequence). The sequenced sample consisted of peripheral blood. The chain has TRBV19 and TRBJ1-1; possibly TRBD1 for D (5 bases). This TCR was recovered from a man between 60 and 75 years old with active or convalescent COVID-19. The CDR3 spells CASTNLGGTEAFF. The DNA for the CDR3 is TGTGCCAGTACTAATTTGGGGGGCACTGAAGCTTTCTTT.